Each of the 5 T cell receptor beta chains below was sequenced from the same sample in a study of blood T cell repertoires in COVID-19. Measured with immunoSEQ multiplex PCR; TCRdb has only the in-frame clones, and not every one. Of about 80,000 clones listed, around 79% were seen once; the top ten hold approximately 12%. Input material: peripheral blood. The origin of the receptors is a man older than 75 with acute or convalescent COVID-19.

CDR3 nucleotides: TGTGCCAGCTCACCGGGACAGGGGGCGCGCGGCTACACCTTC. This translates into CASSPGQGARGYTF. The chain has TRBV18 and TRBJ1-2; 12 nucleotides align to TRBD1. The length of the CDR3 is 14 residues. The germline CDR1 and CDR2 sequences are KGHSH and LQKENI. The V and J ends lost 3 bases and 8 bases, in that order; junction bases with no gene match: 4.

This chain joins TRBV6-5 and TRBJ2-5; 7 nucleotides match TRBD1. The trim removed 8 bases at V and 4 bases at J, leaving 7 bases unmatched. The CDR3 is 13 residues long. Germline CDR1 is MNHEY and CDR2 is SVGAGI. The CDR3 spells CASPSRQGETQYF. The CDR3 bases are TGTGCCAGCCCGTCGCGACAGGGAGAGACCCAGTACTTC.

CDR3 nucleotides: TGTGCCAGCAGCCAAGCTGGAGGGACAGGTTCTACCTACGAGCAGTACTTC. Amino acids: CASSQAGGTGSTYEQYF. The chain links TRBV3-1 (or the pseudogene TRBV3-2) to TRBJ2-7, with 8 bases aligning to TRBD1. After removal of 1 base from V and 2 bases from J, the junction contained 10 bases not matched to a gene. The CDR3 has 17 residues. Germline CDR1 is LGHDT and CDR2 is YNNKEL (reference sequence).

This clone has just one count. J is TRBJ1-1 and V is TRBV6-5, with a weak D call TRBD1 (6 bases). V lost 2 bases and J 7 bases, leaving 11 bases between the germline ends. Germline V gene lookup returns CDR1 MNHEY and CDR2 SVGAGI. There are 13 residues in the CDR3. Here the CDR3 DNA reads TGTGCCAGCAGTTACGAGGGGGAGGGTGAAGCTTTCTTT. Translating gives CASSYEGEGEAFF.

CDR3 nucleotide sequence: TGCGCCAGCAGCTTCGGAACAGGGGGGGAAGAGACCCAGTACTTC. Its translation: CASSFGTGGEETQYF. The chain couples TRBV5-1 to TRBJ2-5; TRBD1 is a possible D gene (8 bases). This CDR3 has 15 residues. The V gene's germline CDR1 is SGHRS and CDR2 YFSETQ. Trimming stripped 2 bases from V and 3 bases from J, with 14 bases between.